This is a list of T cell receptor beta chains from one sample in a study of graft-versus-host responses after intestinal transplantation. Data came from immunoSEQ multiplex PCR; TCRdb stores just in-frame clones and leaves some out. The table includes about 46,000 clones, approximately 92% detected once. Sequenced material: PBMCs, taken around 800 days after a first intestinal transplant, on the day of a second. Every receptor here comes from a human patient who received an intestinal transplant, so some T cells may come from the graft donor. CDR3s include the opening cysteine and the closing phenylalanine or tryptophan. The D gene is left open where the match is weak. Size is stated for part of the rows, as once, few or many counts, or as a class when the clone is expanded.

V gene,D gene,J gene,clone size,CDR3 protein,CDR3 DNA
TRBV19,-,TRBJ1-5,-,CASSPGGVQPQHF,TGTGCCAGTAGTCCGGGGGGGGTTCAGCCCCAGCATTTT
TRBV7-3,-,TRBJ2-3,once,CASSNGTPHRTDTQYF,TGTGCCAGCAGCAATGGGACTCCACACCGCACAGATACGCAGTATTTT
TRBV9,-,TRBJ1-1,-,CASSVDGGAMDTEAFF,TGTGCCAGCAGCGTAGATGGAGGGGCAATGGACACTGAAGCTTTCTTT
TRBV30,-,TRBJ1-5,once,CAWSVQFSNQPQHF,TGTGCCTGGAGTGTACAATTTAGCAATCAGCCCCAGCATTTT
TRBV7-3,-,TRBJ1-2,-,CASSLTPGAGYTF,TGTGCCAGCAGCTTAACTCCCGGGGCTGGCTACACCTTC
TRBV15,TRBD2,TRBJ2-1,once,CATSGLADRHYNEQFF,TGTGCCACCAGCGGTCTAGCGGACCGACACTACAATGAGCAGTTCTTC
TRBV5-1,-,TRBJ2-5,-,CASSFTGQETQYF,TGCGCCAGCAGCTTCACAGGTCAAGAGACCCAGTACTTC
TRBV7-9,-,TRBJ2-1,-,CASSHSYNEQFF,TGTGCCAGCAGCCACTCATACAATGAGCAGTTCTTC
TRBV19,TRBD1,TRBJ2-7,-,CASSPGTDYEQYF,TGTGCCAGTAGCCCGGGGACAGACTACGAGCAGTACTTC
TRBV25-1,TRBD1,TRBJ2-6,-,CASSRGSGANVLTF,TGTGCCAGCAGCAGGGGGTCTGGGGCCAACGTCCTGACTTTC
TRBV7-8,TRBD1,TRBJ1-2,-,CASSPRTGTGYTF,TGTGCCAGCAGCCCTCGGACAGGGACTGGCTACACCTTC
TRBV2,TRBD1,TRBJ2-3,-,CASSGQGYTDTQYF,TGTGCCAGCAGTGGACAGGGTTATACAGATACGCAGTATTTT
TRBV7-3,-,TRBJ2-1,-,CASSLSQGHYNEQFF,TGTGCCAGCAGCTTAAGTCAGGGTCACTACAATGAGCAGTTCTTC
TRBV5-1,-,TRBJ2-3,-,CASSAGLYTDTQYF,TGCGCCAGCAGCGCGGGTCTCTACACAGATACGCAGTATTTT
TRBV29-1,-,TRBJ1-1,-,CSVVRGSGEAFF,TGCAGCGTTGTTAGGGGATCTGGTGAAGCTTTCTTT
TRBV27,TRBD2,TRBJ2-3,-,CASSLTSGHTDTQYF,TGTGCCAGCAGCCTTACTAGCGGACACACAGATACGCAGTATTTT
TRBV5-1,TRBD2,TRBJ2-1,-,CASGGGAVSYNEQFF,TGCGCCAGCGGGGGAGGGGCCGTGTCCTACAATGAGCAGTTCTTC
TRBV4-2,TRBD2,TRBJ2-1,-,CASSQDEGSGSGKFF,TGTGCCAGCAGCCAAGATGAGGGTAGCGGGAGCGGAAAGTTCTTC
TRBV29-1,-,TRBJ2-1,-,CSVPGGLYNEQFF,TGCAGCGTCCCGGGGGGCTTGTACAATGAGCAGTTCTTC
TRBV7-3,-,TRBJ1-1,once,CASSLTILDAEAFF,TGTGCCAGCAGCTTAACGATCCTCGACGCTGAAGCTTTCTTT
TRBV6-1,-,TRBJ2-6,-,CASSANRGAGANVLTF,TGTGCCAGCAGTGCAAATAGGGGGGCTGGGGCCAACGTCCTGACTTTC